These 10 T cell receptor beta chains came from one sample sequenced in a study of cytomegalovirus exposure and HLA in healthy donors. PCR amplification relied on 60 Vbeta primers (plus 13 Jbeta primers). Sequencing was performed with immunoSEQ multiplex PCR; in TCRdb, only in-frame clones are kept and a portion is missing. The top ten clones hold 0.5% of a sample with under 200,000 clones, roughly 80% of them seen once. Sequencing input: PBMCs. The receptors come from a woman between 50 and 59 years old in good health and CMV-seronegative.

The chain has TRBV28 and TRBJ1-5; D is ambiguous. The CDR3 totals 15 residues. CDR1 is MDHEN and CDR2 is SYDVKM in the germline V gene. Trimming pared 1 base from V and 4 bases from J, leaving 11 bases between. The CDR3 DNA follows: TGTGCCAGCAGTTTATCCGGGGAAATGAATCAGCCCCAGCATTTT. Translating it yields CASSLSGEMNQPQHF.

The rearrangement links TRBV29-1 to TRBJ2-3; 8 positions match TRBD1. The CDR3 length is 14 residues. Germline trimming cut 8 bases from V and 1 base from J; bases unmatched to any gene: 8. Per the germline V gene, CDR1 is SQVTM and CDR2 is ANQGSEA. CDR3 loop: CSLNSGGRTDTQYF. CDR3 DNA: TGCAGCCTCAATTCAGGGGGCCGCACAGATACGCAGTATTTT.

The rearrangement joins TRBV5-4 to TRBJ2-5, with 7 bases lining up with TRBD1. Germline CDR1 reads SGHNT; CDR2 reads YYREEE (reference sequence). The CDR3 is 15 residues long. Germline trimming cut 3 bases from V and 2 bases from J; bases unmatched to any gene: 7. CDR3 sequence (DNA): TGTGCCAGCAGCTCTGCCGGGACAGCTCAAGAGACCCAGTACTTC. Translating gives CASSSAGTAQETQYF.

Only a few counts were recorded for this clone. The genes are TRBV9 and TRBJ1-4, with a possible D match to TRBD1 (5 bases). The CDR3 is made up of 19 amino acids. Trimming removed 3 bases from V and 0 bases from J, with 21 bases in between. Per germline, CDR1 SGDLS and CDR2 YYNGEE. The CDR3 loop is CASSAHGRQGETTNEKLFF. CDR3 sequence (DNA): TGTGCCAGCAGCGCCCACGGTAGGCAGGGCGAGACAACTAATGAAAAACTGTTTTTT.

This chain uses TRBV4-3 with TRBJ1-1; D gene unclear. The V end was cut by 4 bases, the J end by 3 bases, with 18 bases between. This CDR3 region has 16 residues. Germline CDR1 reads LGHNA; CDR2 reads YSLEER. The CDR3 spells CASSPRVRGPYTEAFF. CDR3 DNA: TGCGCCAGCAGCCCCCGGGTTCGAGGGCCTTACACTGAAGCTTTCTTT.

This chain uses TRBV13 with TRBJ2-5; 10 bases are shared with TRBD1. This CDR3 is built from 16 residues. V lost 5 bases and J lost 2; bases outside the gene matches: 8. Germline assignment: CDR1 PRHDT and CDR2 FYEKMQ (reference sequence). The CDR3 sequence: CASSPRTGGRQETQYF. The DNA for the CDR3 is TGTGCCAGCAGCCCGCGGACAGGGGGAAGGCAAGAGACCCAGTACTTC.

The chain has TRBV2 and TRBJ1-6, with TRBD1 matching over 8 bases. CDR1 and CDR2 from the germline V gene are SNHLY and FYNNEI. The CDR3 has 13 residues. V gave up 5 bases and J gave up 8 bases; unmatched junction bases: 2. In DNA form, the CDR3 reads TGTGCCAGCAGTACGGACAGGGATTCACCCCTCCACTTT. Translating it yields CASSTDRDSPLHF.

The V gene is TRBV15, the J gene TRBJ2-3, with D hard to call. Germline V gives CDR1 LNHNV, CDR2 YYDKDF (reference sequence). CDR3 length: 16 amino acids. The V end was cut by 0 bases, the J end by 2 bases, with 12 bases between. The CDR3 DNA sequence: TGTGCCACCAGCAGAGAGAGAAACTCTCTCACAGATACGCAGTATTTT. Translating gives CATSRERNSLTDTQYF.

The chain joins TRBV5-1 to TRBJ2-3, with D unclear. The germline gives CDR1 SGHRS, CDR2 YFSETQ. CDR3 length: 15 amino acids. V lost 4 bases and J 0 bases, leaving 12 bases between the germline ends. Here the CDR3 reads CASSAGEASTDTQYF. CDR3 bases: TGCGCCAGCAGCGCCGGAGAAGCTAGCACAGATACGCAGTATTTT.

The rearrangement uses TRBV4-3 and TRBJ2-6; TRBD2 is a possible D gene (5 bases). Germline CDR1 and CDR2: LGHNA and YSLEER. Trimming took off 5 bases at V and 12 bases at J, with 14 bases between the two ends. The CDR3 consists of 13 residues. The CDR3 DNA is TGCGCCAGCAGCACGGACTCCGCCTCCGTCCTGACTTTC. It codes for CASSTDSASVLTF.